These T cell receptor beta chains were read from a single sample in a study of T cell responses to AZD1222 COVID-19 vaccine. Data came from immunoSEQ multiplex PCR; TCRdb stores just in-frame clones and leaves some out. The table includes some 130,000 clones, roughly 80% detected once. The specimen comprised peripheral blood, sampled on day 0 of AZD1222 vaccination. These receptors were obtained from an adult in good health. The CDR3 runs from the conserved cysteine through the conserved F or W. Each record gives: V gene, J gene, CDR3 protein.

v_gene: TRBV5-4
j_gene: TRBJ1-6
CDR3aa: CASSLAGSYNSPLHF

v_gene: TRBV5-8
j_gene: TRBJ1-1
CDR3aa: CASSFKGGTEAFF

v_gene: TRBV4-2
j_gene: TRBJ1-3
CDR3aa: CASSQDTSGNTIYF

v_gene: TRBV7-9
j_gene: TRBJ2-3
CDR3aa: CASSLDASTDTQYF

v_gene: TRBV18
j_gene: TRBJ1-2
CDR3aa: CASSTTGQANYGYTF

v_gene: TRBV24-1
j_gene: TRBJ1-5
CDR3aa: CATSDRRAARQPQHF

v_gene: TRBV5-6
j_gene: TRBJ1-6
CDR3aa: CASSLGTPNSPLHF

v_gene: TRBV6-5
j_gene: TRBJ1-2
CDR3aa: CASSSRAGANYGYTF

v_gene: TRBV7-2
j_gene: TRBJ2-2
CDR3aa: CASSTSTRAGELFF

v_gene: TRBV24-1
j_gene: TRBJ2-5
CDR3aa: CATSDDRGETQYF

v_gene: TRBV6-5
j_gene: TRBJ2-1
CDR3aa: CANPGGTTYNEQFF

v_gene: TRBV19
j_gene: TRBJ2-7
CDR3aa: CASIVRSSSDIYF

v_gene: TRBV5-6
j_gene: TRBJ1-2
CDR3aa: CASSLRDRVNNYGYTF

v_gene: TRBV28
j_gene: TRBJ2-7
CDR3aa: CASSTSGGNYEQYF

v_gene: TRBV9
j_gene: TRBJ1-4
CDR3aa: CASSPGAGDYEKLFF

v_gene: TRBV3-1/TRBV3-2
j_gene: TRBJ2-2
CDR3aa: CASSRKGTRTGELFF

v_gene: TRBV5-1
j_gene: TRBJ2-2
CDR3aa: CASSLGTRTRFNTGELFF

v_gene: TRBV28
j_gene: TRBJ2-7
CDR3aa: CASTYSGGRSEQYF

v_gene: TRBV7-8
j_gene: TRBJ1-3
CDR3aa: CASRLVATGNTIYF

v_gene: TRBV5-1
j_gene: TRBJ1-1
CDR3aa: CASSALQGKNTEAFF

v_gene: TRBV7-3
j_gene: TRBJ2-7
CDR3aa: CASSHDGRTYEQYF

v_gene: TRBV21-1
j_gene: TRBJ1-3
CDR3aa: CASSKVNGRAGNTIYF

v_gene: TRBV5-1
j_gene: TRBJ1-3
CDR3aa: CASSSMGGGGNTIYF

v_gene: TRBV7-3
j_gene: TRBJ2-3
CDR3aa: CASSPGGASDTQYF

v_gene: TRBV3-1/TRBV3-2
j_gene: TRBJ2-2
CDR3aa: CASSHHTGELFF

v_gene: TRBV19
j_gene: TRBJ1-5
CDR3aa: CASSISTGTHSNQPQHF